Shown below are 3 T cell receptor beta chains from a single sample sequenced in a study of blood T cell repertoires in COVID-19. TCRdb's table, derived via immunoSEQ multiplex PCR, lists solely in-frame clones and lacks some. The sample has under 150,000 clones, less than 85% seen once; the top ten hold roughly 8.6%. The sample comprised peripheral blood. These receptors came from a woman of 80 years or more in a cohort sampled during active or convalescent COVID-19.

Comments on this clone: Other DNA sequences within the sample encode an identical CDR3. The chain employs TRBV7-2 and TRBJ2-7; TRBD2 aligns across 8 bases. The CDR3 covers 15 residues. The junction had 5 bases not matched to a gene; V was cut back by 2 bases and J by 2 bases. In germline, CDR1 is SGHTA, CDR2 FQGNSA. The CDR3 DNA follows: TGTGCCAGCAGCTTATCCGGGGGGGGGCCCTACGAGCAGTACGTC. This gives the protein CASSLSGGGPYEQYV.

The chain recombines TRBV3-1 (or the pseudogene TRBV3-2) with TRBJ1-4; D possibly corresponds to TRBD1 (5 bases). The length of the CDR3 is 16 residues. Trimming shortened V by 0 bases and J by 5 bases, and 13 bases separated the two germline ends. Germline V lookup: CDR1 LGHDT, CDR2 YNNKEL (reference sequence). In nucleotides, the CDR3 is TGTGCCAGCAGCCAAGAACTTCTTGCAGGGAATGAAAAACTGTTTTTT. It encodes CASSQELLAGNEKLFF.

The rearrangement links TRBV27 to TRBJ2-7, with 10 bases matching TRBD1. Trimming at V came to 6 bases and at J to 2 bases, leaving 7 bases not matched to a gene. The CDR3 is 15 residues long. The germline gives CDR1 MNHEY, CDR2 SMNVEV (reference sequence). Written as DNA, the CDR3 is TGTGCCAGCAGCCGAACCGGGACAGGGGCCTACGAGCAGTACTTC. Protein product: CASSRTGTGAYEQYF.